The 27 T cell receptor beta chains reported below all come from one sample, sequenced in a study of beta chain features in type 1 diabetes. Study-wide results and caveats: Shortening that was moderate but significant affected the TCRB CDR3s of Type 1 diabetes patients in all four CD4+ subsets.

The isolated RNA, all of it, was reverse transcribed, so expressed TCRB transcripts were what got sequenced. The data were produced by immunoSEQ multiplex PCR, yet TCRdb's version contains in-frame clones alone and is incomplete. The sample contains 550,000 to 850,000 clones, 10% to 15% of which appear only once. These TCRs are of unknown antigen specificity. Sequencing was done on a sample of naive CD4+ T cells from blood. The receptors come from a young man with type 1 diabetes.

This clone came up a few times. The chain couples TRBV10-3 to TRBJ2-2; D is unclear. V lost 10 bases to trimming and J lost 3 bases, with 18 bases between them. The CDR3 has 15 amino acids. Germline V CDR1 and CDR2: ENHRY, SYGVKD. CDR3 sequence: CATLHANSDTGELFF. Here the CDR3 DNA reads TGTGCCACCCTCCACGCCAATTCGGACACCGGGGAGCTGTTTTTT.

This chain links TRBV5-1 with TRBJ2-5; no clear D. The germline CDR1 and CDR2 sequences are SGHRS and YFSETQ. The V end was cut by 0 bases, the J end by 8 bases, with 5 bases between. This CDR3 spans 11 amino acids. The CDR3: CASSLDRTQYF. The CDR3, as DNA: TGCGCCAGCAGCTTGGACAGAACCCAGTACTTC. Drawing the rest from reference TRBV5-1 and TRBJ2-5, the complete variable domain is KAGVTQTPRYLIKTRGQQVTLSCSPISGHRSVSWYQQTPGQGLQFLFEYFSETQRNKGNFPGRFSGRQFSNSRSEMNVSTLELGDSALYLCASSLDRTQYFGPGTRLLVL.

This clone was counted only a few times. The gene calls are TRBV6-5 and TRBJ2-7; TRBD1 matches at 7 bases. Per the germline V gene, CDR1 is MNHEY and CDR2 is SVGAGI. This CDR3 contains 15 residues. V lost 6 bases to trimming and J lost 1 base; unmatched junction nucleotides: 9. The CDR3: CASSRDRDQSYEQYF. In DNA, the CDR3 is TGTGCCAGCAGCCGAGACAGGGACCAATCCTACGAGCAGTACTTC.

This chain joins TRBV6-1 and TRBJ2-7; weak D call: TRBD1 (6 bases). Deletions cut 5 bases from V and 2 bases from J, with 16 bases between. CDR1 is MNHNS and CDR2 is SASEGT in the germline V gene. CDR3 length equals 15 residues. The CDR3 sequence is CASSLRDKDTYEQYF. Here the CDR3 DNA reads TGTGCCAGCAGTCTCCGGGACAAAGACACCTACGAGCAGTACTTC.

Details on this clone: Within the sample, other DNA sequences also encode this same CDR3. The CDR3 nucleotides are TGTGCCTGGAGTAGGGAAGGGGAGACCCAGTACTTC. It translates to CAWSREGETQYF. The J gene is TRBJ2-5, the V gene TRBV30, with D unresolved. V lost 2 bases, J lost 5 bases, and 9 bases lay in between. CDR1 GTSNPN and CDR2 SVGIG come from the germline V gene (reference sequence). CDR3 size: 12 residues. Filled out from reference TRBV30 and TRBJ2-5, the complete variable domain reads SQTIHQWPATLVQPVGSPLSLECTVEGTSNPNLYWYRQAAGRGLQLLFYSVGIGQISSEVPQNLSASRPQDRQFILSSKKLLLSDSGFYLCAWSREGETQYFGPGTRLLVL.

V is TRBV21-1 and J is TRBJ2-5; the table's D call, TRBD1, was not checked against the DNA. TRBV21-1 is a pseudogene locus. This CDR3 has 15 residues. The CDR3 DNA reads TGTGCCAGCAGCAATCCCATCGACAGGCGAGAGACCCAGTACTTC. Translated, it gives CASSNPIDRRETQYF.

V is TRBV5-1 and J is TRBJ2-3, with TRBD2 identical over 10 bases. CDR3 length equals 15 residues. Germline assignment: CDR1 SGHRS and CDR2 YFSETQ. With V trimmed by 2 bases and J by 5 bases, 5 bases remained unmatched. The CDR3 region has the DNA TGCGCCAGCAGCTTCAGCGGGGGGGCCTTAGATACGCAGTATTTT. Translating it yields CASSFSGGALDTQYF. The whole variable domain, remainder taken from reference TRBV5-1 and TRBJ2-3, is KAGVTQTPRYLIKTRGQQVTLSCSPISGHRSVSWYQQTPGQGLQFLFEYFSETQRNKGNFPGRFSGRQFSNSRSEMNVSTLELGDSALYLCASSFSGGALDTQYFGPGTRLTVL.

The chain recombines TRBV6-1 with TRBJ2-7, with TRBD1 matching 7 bases. Trimming at V came to 6 bases and at J to 4 bases, leaving 6 bases not matched to a gene. CDR1 is MNHNS and CDR2 is SASEGT in the germline V gene. This CDR3 is built from 13 residues. The CDR3 protein is CASRTGVKYEQYF. As DNA, the CDR3 is TGTGCCAGCAGAACAGGGGTTAAGTACGAGCAGTACTTC.

The rearrangement joins TRBV6-5 to TRBJ2-7; a possible D gene is TRBD2 (6 bases). This CDR3 has 12 residues. Trimming stripped 0 bases from V and 6 bases from J, with 6 bases between. Germline V CDR1 and CDR2: MNHEY, SVGAGI. CDR3 coding DNA: TGTGCCAGCAGTTACTCGGGGGGCGAGCAGTACTTC. Translated, it gives CASSYSGGEQYF.

V gene TRBV7-9 combines with J gene TRBJ2-2; D is uncertain. CDR3 length equals 15 residues. Trimming cost V 3 bases and J 5 bases, with 13 bases left between them. Germline V gene data show CDR1 as SEHNR and CDR2 as FQNEAQ (reference sequence). The CDR3 DNA reads as TGTGCCAGCAGCTTCGGAACCGGGCGGACCGGGGAGCTGTTTTTT. Its protein is CASSFGTGRTGELFF. Supplemented by reference TRBV7-9 and TRBJ2-2, the full variable domain reads DTGVSQNPRHKITKRGQNVTFRCDPISEHNRLYWYRQTLGQGPEFLTYFQNEAQLEKSRLLSDRFSAERPKGSFSTLEIQRTEQGDSAMYLCASSFGTGRTGELFFGEGSRLTVL.

This clone was seen more than once but under ten times. The V gene is TRBV18, the J gene TRBJ2-3; 7 bases match TRBD2. With V trimmed by 2 bases and J by 1 base, 6 bases remained unmatched. The CDR3 consists of 16 residues. Germline CDR1 reads KGHSH; CDR2 reads LQKENI. CDR3 in DNA: TGTGCCAGCTCACCAAGTCTTCTAGCGGGCACAGATACGCAGTATTTT. This gives the protein CASSPSLLAGTDTQYF. The whole variable domain, filled in from reference TRBV18 and TRBJ2-3, reads NAGVMQNPRHLVRRRGQEARLRCSPMKGHSHVYWYRQLPEEGLKFMVYLQKENIIDESGMPKERFSAEFPKEGPSILRIQQVVRGDSAAYFCASSPSLLAGTDTQYFGPGTRLTVL.

This clone was seen a few times. The V gene is TRBV11-3, the J gene TRBJ2-5; D possibly corresponds to TRBD1 (5 bases). V lost 5 bases to trimming and J lost 4 bases, with 14 bases between them. Germline V CDR1 and CDR2: SGHNT, YENEEA. The CDR3 is 14 amino acids. CDR3 loop: CASSGYRRRETQYF. CDR3 nucleotides: TGTGCCAGCAGCGGTTACAGGCGCCGAGAGACCCAGTACTTC. Full variable domain (remainder filled in from reference TRBV11-3 and TRBJ2-5): EAGVVQSPRYKIIEKKQPVAFWCNPISGHNTLYWYLQNLGQGPELLIRYENEEAVDDSQLPKDRFSAERLKGVDSTLKIQPAELGDSAVYLCASSGYRRRETQYFGPGTRLLVL.

This clone turned up a few times. This rearrangement joins TRBV30 to TRBJ1-1, with 7 bases identical to TRBD1. Germline values: CDR1 GTSNPN, CDR2 SVGIG (reference sequence). V lost 0 bases to trimming and J lost 4 bases; unmatched junction nucleotides: 20. The CDR3 totals 19 residues. CDR3 coding DNA: TGTGCCTGGAGTGTAGAGGGGGACAGCCATATATTTTTCGGCACTGAAGCTTTCTTT. Residues: CAWSVEGDSHIFFGTEAFF. The full variable domain, completed using reference TRBV30 and TRBJ1-1, is SQTIHQWPATLVQPVGSPLSLECTVEGTSNPNLYWYRQAAGRGLQLLFYSVGIGQISSEVPQNLSASRPQDRQFILSSKKLLLSDSGFYLCAWSVEGDSHIFFGTEAFFGQGTRLTVV.

The V and J genes are TRBV29-1 and TRBJ1-2; TRBD1 might be the D (6 bases). The germline V gene has CDR1 SQVTM and CDR2 ANQGSEA. The V and J ends lost 3 bases and 6 bases respectively, with 11 bases between them. The CDR3 consists of 12 residues. CDR3 protein: CSVDSRGHGYTF. In DNA, the CDR3 is TGCAGCGTTGATTCCAGGGGCCATGGCTACACCTTC.

The gene calls are TRBV29-1 and TRBJ1-1; D ambiguous. The ends were cut back, 5 bases at V and 0 bases at J, with 10 bases in the middle. Germline CDR1 is SQVTM and CDR2 is ANQGSEA. The CDR3 is 13 amino acids. The CDR3 DNA follows: TGCAGCGTTCCGGACGGAATGAACACTGAAGCTTTCTTT. It codes for CSVPDGMNTEAFF.

The chain has TRBV7-7 and TRBJ2-1; 13 positions match TRBD2. The germline CDR1 and CDR2 sequences are SSHAT and FNYEAQ (reference sequence). The CDR3 extends over 15 amino acids. Trimming cost V 5 bases and J 7 bases; bases outside gene matches: 5. Written as DNA, the CDR3 is TGTGCCAGCAGCACTAGCGGGGGGGCCGGGAATGAGCAGTTCTTC. The encoded protein is CASSTSGGAGNEQFF.

The genes are TRBV9 and TRBJ2-5, with 14 bases fitting TRBD2. Germline trimming cut 4 bases from V and 8 bases from J; bases unmatched to any gene: 13. Looked up from germline, CDR1 is SGDLS and CDR2 is YYNGEE. The CDR3 sequence is 17 residues long. The CDR3, as DNA: TGTGCCAGCAGCTCCGGACTAGCGGGGGGCCCCGTAGGAACCCAGTACTTC. This sequence encodes CASSSGLAGGPVGTQYF.

The table lists this clone with a few counts. This sequence joins TRBV10-3 and TRBJ1-5; D is perhaps TRBD1 (6 bases). V lost 4 bases and J lost 11, with 15 bases in between. Germline CDR1 reads ENHRY; CDR2 reads SYGVKD. The CDR3 consists of 13 residues. The CDR3 spells CAISAAGTSAQHF. CDR3 DNA: TGTGCCATCAGTGCAGCCGGGACATCGGCCCAGCATTTT.

This clone appeared a few times. The rearrangement links TRBV19 to TRBJ2-4, with D tentatively TRBD1 (5 bases). Germline V gives CDR1 LNHDA, CDR2 SQIVND (reference sequence). The ends were cut back, 5 bases at V and 2 bases at J, with 16 bases in the middle. This CDR3 region has 16 residues. The chain's CDR3 is CASSPSLGVTKNIQYF. The CDR3 DNA is TGTGCCAGTAGTCCCAGCCTAGGGGTGACCAAAAACATTCAGTACTTC.

This clone was seen only a few times. The V call is TRBV18, the J call TRBJ1-1, with D hard to call. This CDR3 contains 11 residues. Germline CDR1 KGHSH, CDR2 LQKENI. V lost 6 bases and J lost 7, with 9 bases in between. The CDR3 is CASSLQNEAFF. The DNA for the CDR3 is TGTGCCAGCTCCCTACAGAATGAAGCTTTCTTT.

CDR3 sequence (DNA): TGTGCCAGTGGACAGGGGTCTTCACCCCTCCACTTT. Its protein is CASGQGSSPLHF. The chain recombines TRBV6-6 with TRBJ1-6, with 9 bases lining up with TRBD1. The V gene end was trimmed by 9 bases and the J gene end by 9 bases; junction bases not matched to a gene: 3. CDR3 size: 12 residues. Germline CDR1 and CDR2: MNHNY and SVGAGI (reference sequence).

This clone was counted a few times. The chain combines TRBV25-1 with TRBJ1-1; TRBD1 matches at 7 bases. Germline-derived CDR1 and CDR2 are MGHDK and SYGVNS. The CDR3 spans 14 residues. The trim removed 4 bases at V and 3 bases at J, leaving 5 bases unmatched. The chain's CDR3 is CASSAWTGHTEAFF. The CDR3 region has the DNA TGTGCCAGCAGTGCCTGGACAGGCCACACTGAAGCTTTCTTT.

This clone was detected only a few times. The chain recombines TRBV2 with TRBJ2-6, with D uncertain. Trimming stripped 1 base from V and 0 bases from J, with 4 bases between. The CDR3 extends over 15 amino acids. Germline loops: CDR1 SNHLY, CDR2 FYNNEI. The CDR3 sequence: CASSEGDSGANVLTF. The CDR3, as DNA: TGTGCCAGCAGTGAAGGGGACTCTGGGGCCAACGTCCTGACTTTC.

This clone was observed a handful of times. V and J are TRBV28 and TRBJ2-3; 7 nucleotides line up with TRBD2. The junction had 4 bases not matched to a gene; V was cut back by 3 bases and J by 4 bases. The CDR3 runs to 14 residues. In germline, CDR1 is MDHEN, CDR2 SYDVKM. CDR3 in DNA: TGTGCCAGCAGTTTGGGGGGGAGGTCAGATACGCAGTATTTT. It translates to CASSLGGRSDTQYF. Combining the CDR3 with reference TRBV28 and TRBJ2-3 gives the whole variable domain DVKVTQSSRYLVKRTGEKVFLECVQDMDHENMFWYRQDPGLGLRLIYFSYDVKMKEKGDIPEGYSVSREKKERFSLILESASTNQTSMYLCASSLGGRSDTQYFGPGTRLTVL.

This chain uses TRBV2 with TRBJ1-5; unclear D gene. The V end lost 7 bases, the J end lost 5 bases, and 9 bases lay between the germline ends. This CDR3 has 12 residues. Germline CDR1 reads SNHLY; CDR2 reads FYNNEI. The CDR3 DNA sequence: TGTGCCAGCAAGCTGGGCGATCAGCCCCAGCATTTT. This encodes CASKLGDQPQHF. Variable domain in full (rest from reference TRBV2 and TRBJ1-5): EPEVTQTPSHQVTQMGQEVILRCVPISNHLYFYWYRQILGQKVEFLVSFYNNEISEKSEIFDDQFSVERPDGSNFTLKIRSTKLEDSAMYFCASKLGDQPQHFGDGTRLSIL.

The chain carries TRBV30 and TRBJ1-1; 9 bases align to TRBD1. CDR3 length: 12 amino acids. Germline V gene data show CDR1 as GTSNPN and CDR2 as SVGIG (reference sequence). The V segment lost 5 bases and the J segment 5 bases; nucleotides outside the gene matches: 3. The CDR3 DNA follows: TGTGCCTGGGGGACAGGGTATACTGAAGCTTTCTTT. This translates into CAWGTGYTEAFF.

There are a few counts of this clone. The CDR3 sequence: CASKWQTNTEAFF. For the CDR3, the DNA is TGTGCCAGCAAGTGGCAGACGAACACTGAAGCTTTCTTT. The V call is TRBV27, the J call TRBJ1-1; D unclear. This CDR3 is built from 13 residues. Germline V lookup: CDR1 MNHEY, CDR2 SMNVEV (reference sequence). V lost 7 bases and J lost 1, with 10 bases in between.